Presented here are 28 T cell receptor beta chains from one specimen sequenced in a study of T-cell memory formation after mild COVID-19. TCRdb reanalysed the 5' RACE reads using MiXCR and keeps one entry per CDR3 protein. The table has about 150,000 distinct CDR3 sequences, under 30% seen once. The specimen was PBMCs or a T cell subset sorted from them (not recorded which). The source of these receptors is an adult woman who had mild COVID-19 (a few samples of this study predate the infection). Cell type and time point are not known.

This clonotype was found a few times. The chain links TRBV11-1 to TRBJ2-1; weak D call: TRBD2 (5 bases). This CDR3 has 14 residues. Trimming removed 5 bases at V and 7 bases at J, with 15 bases between. The germline gives CDR1 SGHAT, CDR2 FQDESV (reference sequence). The CDR3 protein is CASSLGPGGNEQFF. In DNA form, the CDR3 reads TGTGCCAGCAGCCTGGGTCCCGGCGGGAATGAGCAGTTCTTC.

V is TRBV21-1 and J is TRBJ2-2; the table's D call, TRBD2, has no DNA check behind it. TRBV21-1 is a pseudogene. This CDR3 contains 18 residues. The CDR3 here is CASSPPREGDANTGELFF. The CDR3 DNA is TGTGCCAGCAGCCCCCCGCGTGAGGGGGACGCGAACACCGGGGAGCTGTTTTTT.

V gene TRBV7-8 combines with J gene TRBJ1-2; D gene uncertain. Per germline, CDR1 SGHVS and CDR2 FQNEAQ. The CDR3 has 15 residues. V was cut by 1 base and J by 0 bases, with 9 bases left in between. The CDR3 here is CASSLGASSNYGYTF. CDR3 bases: TGTGCCAGCAGCTTAGGCGCCAGTTCTAACTATGGCTACACCTTC.

The chain recombines TRBV12-5 with TRBJ2-7; 10 bases map to TRBD1. J gave up 7 bases and V 8 bases, and 5 bases lay outside the gene matches. Germline-derived CDR1 and CDR2 are LGHNT and FRNRAP. The CDR3 runs 12 residues. The CDR3 is CASTTGGREQYF. In nucleotides, the CDR3 is TGTGCTAGTACGACAGGGGGCAGGGAGCAGTACTTC. The variable domain in full, completed from reference TRBV12-5 and TRBJ2-7, reads DARVTQTPRHKVTEMGQEVTMRCQPILGHNTVFWYRQTMMQGLELLAYFRNRAPLDDSGMPKDRFSAEMPDATLATLKIQPSEPRDSAVYFCASTTGGREQYFGPGTRLTVT.

The chain couples TRBV5-1 to TRBJ2-5; D unclear. The CDR3 covers 12 residues. V lost 3 bases, J lost 5 bases, and 8 bases lay in between. Germline V lookup: CDR1 SGHRS, CDR2 YFSETQ. The CDR3 is CASSSHLETQYF. The CDR3 DNA is TGCGCCAGCAGCTCCCACCTGGAGACCCAGTACTTC.

The chain has TRBV29-1 and TRBJ1-1; 7 bases map to TRBD1. Germline values: CDR1 SQVTM, CDR2 ANQGSEA. V shed 3 bases, J shed 2 bases, and the junction held 9 bases outside the gene matches. The CDR3 totals 15 residues. The CDR3 DNA sequence: TGCAGCGTTGAGGGAGGGGGCGCAGGAAACACTGAAGCTTTCTTT. Translation: CSVEGGGAGNTEAFF.

The CDR3 region is CASSQASGRGGTQYF. Here the CDR3 DNA reads TGCGCCAGCAGCCAAGCGAGCGGACGGGGGGGGACCCAGTACTTC. The chain combines TRBV4-1 with TRBJ2-5, with TRBD2 identical over 8 bases. V lost 1 base, J lost 7 bases, and 8 bases stayed unmatched. CDR1 MGHRA and CDR2 YSYEKL come from the germline V gene. The CDR3 has 15 amino acids.

The CDR3 sequence: CASSSRATSGRALYNEQFF. The CDR3 DNA reads as TGTGCCAGCAGCTCCCGGGCGACTAGCGGGAGGGCCTTGTACAATGAGCAGTTCTTC. The chain links TRBV7-2 to TRBJ2-1; 14 bases match TRBD2. The CDR3 has 19 residues. The V gene end was trimmed by 4 bases and the J gene end by 4 bases; junction bases not matched to a gene: 12. Germline V lookup: CDR1 SGHTA, CDR2 FQGNSA.

This clonotype has more than one count but fewer than ten. The rearrangement uses TRBV3-1 and TRBJ2-2, with TRBD2 identical over 8 bases. The ends lost 11 bases at V and 1 base at J; junction bases unmatched: 12. Germline assignment: CDR1 LGHDT and CDR2 YNNKEL (reference sequence). The CDR3 totals 16 residues. CDR3 in DNA: TGTGCCTCGGCCCAAGGACTAGCCTTGAACACCGGGGAGCTGTTTTTT. Translated, it gives CASAQGLALNTGELFF. The complete variable domain, with remaining parts taken from reference TRBV3-1 and TRBJ2-2, reads DTAVSQTPKYLVTQMGNDKSIKCEQNLGHDTMYWYKQDSKKFLKIMFSYNNKELIINETVPNRFSPKSPDKAHLNLHINSLELGDSAVYFCASAQGLALNTGELFFGEGSRLTVL.

The chain employs TRBV24-1 and TRBJ2-3, with 9 bases lining up with TRBD1. J gave up 3 bases and V 0 bases, and 3 bases lay outside the gene matches. Germline V gene data show CDR1 as KGHDR and CDR2 as SFDVKD. This CDR3 is 16 amino acids long. In DNA, the CDR3 is TGTGCCACCAGTGATTTGCCGGGACAGGGAACAGATACGCAGTATTTT. It yields the protein CATSDLPGQGTDTQYF.

In its sample, this clonotype was seen a few times. V is TRBV20-1 and J is TRBJ1-1, with no clear D. V gave up 1 base and J gave up 2 bases, with 20 bases separating them. The CDR3 contains 17 residues. Germline V gene lookup returns CDR1 DFQATT and CDR2 SNEGSKA (reference sequence). The CDR3 DNA follows: TGCAGTGCTAGAGGTATGGGCGAATTGGGGATAAACACTGAAGCTTTCTTT. The encoded protein is CSARGMGELGINTEAFF.

This chain connects TRBV4-3 to TRBJ2-7; D possibly corresponds to TRBD1 (5 bases). The CDR3 covers 15 residues. Looked up from germline, CDR1 is LGHNA and CDR2 is YSLEER. The V and J ends lost 1 base and 1 base respectively, with 11 bases between them. CDR3 loop: CASSQGPSGSYEQYF. DNA for the CDR3: TGCGCCAGCAGCCAAGGTCCATCAGGGTCCTACGAGCAGTACTTC.

The chain couples TRBV13 to TRBJ2-5, with D unclear. The CDR3 spans 16 residues. V lost 5 bases and J 1 base, leaving 17 bases between the germline ends. The V gene's germline CDR1 is PRHDT and CDR2 FYEKMQ (reference sequence). The CDR3 DNA reads as TGTGCCAGCAGCCCGCGCGAAGGCGGTTCCCAAGAGACCCAGTACTTC. Protein sequence: CASSPREGGSQETQYF.

The chain recombines TRBV7-2 with TRBJ2-1; 12 nucleotides agree with TRBD2. This CDR3 has 16 amino acids. Germline V lookup: CDR1 SGHTA, CDR2 FQGNSA. V lost 5 bases to trimming and J lost 10 bases; unmatched junction nucleotides: 12. CDR3 coding DNA: TGTGCCAGCAGCCCCGGGACTAGCGGGCCCAAATGGGAGCAGTTCTTC. Encoded protein: CASSPGTSGPKWEQFF. The whole variable domain, filled in from reference TRBV7-2 and TRBJ2-1, reads GAGVSQSPSNKVTEKGKDVELRCDPISGHTALYWYRQSLGQGLEFLIYFQGNSAPDKSGLPSDRFSAERTGGSVSTLTIQRTQQEDSAVYLCASSPGTSGPKWEQFFGPGTRLTVL.

The chain carries TRBV9 and TRBJ2-3; D may match TRBD1 or TRBD2 (6 bases each). CDR1 is SGDLS, CDR2 YYNGEE, per germline. The CDR3 loop spans 17 amino acids. Trimming stripped 0 bases from V and 2 bases from J, with 16 bases between. CDR3 nucleotides: TGTGCCAGCAGCGTAGAAGGGGGGACCCTACTCACAGATACGCAGTATTTT. Amino acid sequence: CASSVEGGTLLTDTQYF. The full variable domain, rest sourced from reference TRBV9 and TRBJ2-3, is DSGVTQTPKHLITATGQRVTLRCSPRSGDLSVYWYQQSLDQGLQFLIQYYNGEERAKGNILERFSAQQFPDLHSELNLSSLELGDSALYFCASSVEGGTLLTDTQYFGPGTRLTVL.

This clonotype was detected a few times. The rearrangement links TRBV7-6 to TRBJ1-2, with D unclear. Between the trimmed V and J ends, which lost 1 base and 3 bases, there was a span of 6 bases. CDR1 SGHVS and CDR2 FNYEAQ come from the germline V gene. The CDR3 has 13 residues. CDR3 protein: CASSLDQYYGYTF. In nucleotides, the CDR3 is TGTGCCAGCAGCTTAGACCAGTACTATGGCTACACCTTC.

This chain links TRBV7-9 with TRBJ2-2; 7 bases agree with TRBD1. Germline V gives CDR1 SEHNR, CDR2 FQNEAQ (reference sequence). V dropped 5 bases and J dropped 6; count of bases not matched to a gene: 9. CDR3 length: 15 amino acids. CDR3 protein: CASSGGQAPAGELFF. The CDR3 DNA sequence: TGTGCCAGCAGCGGCGGACAGGCCCCGGCCGGGGAGCTGTTTTTT.

V gene TRBV20-1 combines with J gene TRBJ1-2; 7 bases map to TRBD1. This CDR3 is 13 amino acids long. Unmatched junction bases numbered 2, after V lost 1 base and J lost 3 bases. CDR1 DFQATT and CDR2 SNEGSKA come from the germline V gene (reference sequence). CDR3: CSARGQGHYGYTF. The CDR3 DNA reads as TGCAGTGCTAGAGGACAGGGACACTATGGCTACACCTTC.

The chain has TRBV7-9 and TRBJ2-1; D is uncertain. CDR1 and CDR2 (germline): SEHNR, FQNEAQ (reference sequence). This CDR3 contains 12 residues. V was cut by 4 bases and J by 9 bases, with 10 bases left in between. CDR3 in DNA: TGTGCCAGCAGCTATCCCGGCGGTGAGCAGTTCTTC. This codes for CASSYPGGEQFF.

The chain uses TRBV12-3 or TRBV12-4 and TRBJ2-1; D is ambiguous. The CDR3 is 14 residues long. V was clipped by 3 bases and J by 8 bases, with 14 bases between them. CDR3 in DNA: TGTGCCAGCAGTTTCCCGGAAGGGCCACATGAGCAGTTCTTC. This gives the protein CASSFPEGPHEQFF.

This chain joins TRBV19 and TRBJ1-2, with TRBD1 as a possible D gene (6 bases). CDR1 is LNHDA, CDR2 SQIVND, per germline (reference sequence). V dropped 10 bases and J dropped 8 bases, with 14 bases sitting between them. This CDR3 contains 11 residues. The CDR3 loop is CAKQGFRGYTF. For the CDR3, the DNA is TGTGCCAAACAGGGCTTCCGGGGCTACACCTTC.

The chain recombines TRBV12-3 or TRBV12-4 with TRBJ1-2; D ambiguous. Trimming removed 6 bases from V and 8 bases from J, with 10 bases in between. The CDR3 spans 11 residues. CDR3 in amino acids: CASSFSSGYTF. Written as DNA, the CDR3 is TGTGCCAGCAGCTTCTCCAGCGGCTACACCTTC.

The table lists this clonotype with a few counts. The chain uses TRBV7-9 and TRBJ2-1; D gene ambiguous. Trimming removed 0 bases at V and 15 bases at J, with 12 bases between. Germline V lookup: CDR1 SEHNR, CDR2 FQNEAQ (reference sequence). The CDR3 is made up of 12 amino acids. The CDR3 loop reads CASSLATDRRFF. As DNA, the CDR3 is TGTGCCAGCAGCTTAGCGACTGATAGACGGTTCTTC.

Only a few counts were recorded for this clonotype. V is TRBV18 and J is TRBJ2-1, with 8 bases aligning to TRBD2. This CDR3 region has 15 residues. The V segment lost 3 bases and the J segment 5 bases; nucleotides outside the gene matches: 6. Germline-derived CDR1 and CDR2 are KGHSH and LQKENI. The CDR3 region has the DNA TGTGCCAGCTCACCCGGCGGGGGGAGAAACAATGAGCAGTTCTTC. It yields the protein CASSPGGGRNNEQFF.

This clonotype turned up a few times. The rearrangement links TRBV25-1 to TRBJ2-7; D is tentatively TRBD1 or TRBD2 (5 bases each). The germline V and J ends were trimmed by 3 bases and 2 bases, with 11 bases remaining between them. CDR1 is MGHDK, CDR2 SYGVNS, per germline. The CDR3 runs 14 residues. The CDR3 is CASSDWDGTYEQYF. For the CDR3, the DNA is TGTGCCAGCAGTGATTGGGACGGAACCTACGAGCAGTACTTC.

Points on this clonotype: The junction departs from germline at one end; a sequencing error may be responsible. The chain links TRBV7-9 to TRBJ2-5; TRBD1 agrees at 7 bases. CDR1 and CDR2 (germline): SEHNR, FQNEAQ (reference sequence). This CDR3 is 16 amino acids long. The CDR3 DNA sequence: TGTGCCAGCAGCGTAGCCGGGACAGTAGACCAAGAGACCCAGTACTTC. It specifies CASSVAGTVDQETQYF.

CDR3: CASSQDEGGYEQYF. Here the CDR3 DNA reads TGTGCCAGCAGCCAAGATGAGGGTGGCTACGAGCAGTACTTC. The J gene is TRBJ2-7, the V gene TRBV4-2; possibly TRBD2 for D (5 bases). V shed 0 bases and J shed 3 bases, with 9 bases lying between them. Germline V gene data show CDR1 as LGHNA and CDR2 as YNFKEQ. This CDR3 comprises 14 residues.

The J gene is TRBJ2-3, the V gene TRBV4-3, with 8 bases fitting TRBD2. Germline CDR1 LGHNA, CDR2 YSLEER. This CDR3 region has 17 residues. Trimming at V came to 0 bases and at J to 0 bases, leaving 5 bases not matched to a gene. The CDR3 loop reads CASSQELAETSTDTQYF. CDR3 sequence (DNA): TGCGCCAGCAGCCAAGAACTAGCGGAAACCAGCACAGATACGCAGTATTTT.